This T cell receptor beta chain was recovered during a study of blood T cell repertoires in COVID-19 (dated by TCRdb to 2018 to 2020). With regard to the full study: Samples from collaborators originated in the United States, Italy and Spain and spanned both the acute and convalescent phases of COVID-19. The prospective study material was composed of cDNA or gDNA derived from T cells, B-cell-depleted T cells, or PBMCs. Subjects who had been exposed to COVID-19, were actively infected with it, or had recovered from it provided the deeply sampled blood TCRbeta repertoires that made up the dataset. The repertoires were made available in a free public database intended to serve as a resource for research on the immune response to SARS-CoV-2. Samples came from the ongoing ImmuneRACE study (first 160 participants) plus 1,254 subjects from 6 global collaborators. A de-identified subject ID, COVID-19 status, age in years and sex were almost always included in the sample metadata. Where available, HLA class I and class II types were taken from metadata supplied by the sample provider and were not determined by assay-based typing.

This clone was seen a handful of times. The antigen this receptor binds is unknown. No qualities accompany the bases; no much larger clone lies one base away. TCRbeta CDR3 regions were amplified from genomic DNA using the immunoSEQ Assay, a bias-controlled multiplex PCR. The original methods were these. Within the assay, amplification of reference gene primers was used to estimate how many nucleated cells each sample contained. To quantify the absolute abundance of each unique TCRbeta CDR3 rearrangement, sequence reads were collapsed and filtered. For each sample, productive Simpson clonality was calculated by taking the square root of Simpson's diversity index across productive rearrangements. TCRdb stores this immuneACCESS table with in-frame sequences only. Part of the clones is absent; in the studies checked, under half of the shortfall reflects unresolved V genes, and no reason is known for the rest. V and J calls and clone size are as listed in that table; D and trimming were resolved from the DNA. Here the sample has about 50,000 clones; 81% occur a single time. In total, the top ten clones hold 20% to 25% of the sample.

The full study reports these points: Clinical and demographic metadata were provided uncurated, with the amount varying by source and participant.

One collaborating source in Seattle enrolled patients while the patients were actively infected and followed the patients over time throughout the course of disease. Whole blood was collected in K2EDTA tubes by collaborating institutions according to the institutions' own protocols. Collaborator samples were shipped for TCRbeta analysis as frozen whole blood, isolated PBMCs, or DNA extracted from either sample type. The CDR3 contains 15 residues, cysteine and phenylalanine counted. The entry retains the CDR3 DNA only, 45 bases that are in frame from base 1. V was cut back by 3 bases and J by 1 base, leaving a gap of 14 bases between them. From the germline V gene (reference sequence), CDR1 is GTSNPN and CDR2 is SVGIG.

Sequenced: peripheral blood. The sequence was collected from a woman of 80 years or more with COVID-19, enrolled during active disease. This chain is built from TRBV30 and TRBJ2-3; TRBD2 might be the D gene, on 5 matching bases. Here is the DNA: TGTGCCTGGAGCCCGGGTGTGGGAGGCACAGATACGCAGTATTTT. This gives the protein CAWSPGVGGTDTQYF.